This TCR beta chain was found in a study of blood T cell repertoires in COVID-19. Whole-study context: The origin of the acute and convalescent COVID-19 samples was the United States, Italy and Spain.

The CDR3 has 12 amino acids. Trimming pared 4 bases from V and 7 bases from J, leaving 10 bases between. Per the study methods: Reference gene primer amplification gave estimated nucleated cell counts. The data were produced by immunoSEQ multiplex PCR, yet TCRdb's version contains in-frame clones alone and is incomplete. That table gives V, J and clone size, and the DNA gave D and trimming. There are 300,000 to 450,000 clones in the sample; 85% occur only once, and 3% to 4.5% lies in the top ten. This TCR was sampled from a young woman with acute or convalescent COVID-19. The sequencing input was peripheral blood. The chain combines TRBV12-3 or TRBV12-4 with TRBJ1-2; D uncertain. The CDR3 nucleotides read TGTGCCAGCAGTTCAGCGTTCGGTGGCTACACCTTC. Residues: CASSSAFGGYTF.